This TCR beta chain is from a study of T cells in tuberculosis. Sequencing used immunoSEQ multiplex PCR; TCRdb keeps in-frame clones, though not all of them. This repertoire shows about 43,000 clones, roughly 94% found once; its top ten account for under 2%. Germline V gene sequence: CDR1 MDHEN, CDR2 SYDVKM. CDR3 length: 16 residues. V shed 3 bases and J shed 3 bases, with 17 bases lying between them. This rearrangement joins TRBV28 to TRBJ1-1, with D perhaps TRBD1 (5 bases). Sample: PBMCs. This clonotype was sampled from a donor between 10 and 29 years old with latent tuberculosis or without tuberculosis infection. Some clones in this sample may be carry-over from other donors' samples. This CDR3 reads CASSLWRGLGDTEAFF. DNA for the CDR3: TGTGCCAGCAGTTTGTGGAGGGGCTTAGGTGACACTGAAGCTTTCTTT.